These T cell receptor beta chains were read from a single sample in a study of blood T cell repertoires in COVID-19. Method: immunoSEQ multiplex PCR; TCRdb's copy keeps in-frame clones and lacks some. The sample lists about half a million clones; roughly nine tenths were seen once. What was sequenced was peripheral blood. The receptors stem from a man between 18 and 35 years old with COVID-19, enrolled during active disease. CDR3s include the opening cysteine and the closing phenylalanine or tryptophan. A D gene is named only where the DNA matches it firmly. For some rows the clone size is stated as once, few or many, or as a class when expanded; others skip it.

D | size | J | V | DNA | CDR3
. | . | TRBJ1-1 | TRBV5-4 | TGTGCCAGCAGGAACGGACAGAGGGACACTGAAGCTTTCTTT | CASRNGQRDTEAFF
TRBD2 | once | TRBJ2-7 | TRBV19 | TGTGCCAGTAGTACTGGCGGGGGGACACACGAGCAGTACTTC | CASSTGGGTHEQYF
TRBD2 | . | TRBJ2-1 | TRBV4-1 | TGCGCCAGCAGCCTCGGAATGGGACTAGCGGGAGGGTACAATGAGCAGTTCTTC | CASSLGMGLAGGYNEQFF
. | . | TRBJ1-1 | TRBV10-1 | TGCGCCAGCAGTGACGCGGGACCGACTGAAGCTTTCTTT | CASSDAGPTEAFF
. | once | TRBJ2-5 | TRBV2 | TGTGCCAGCAGGTTAGACAGTACGAAGACGACCCAGTACTTC | CASRLDSTKTTQYF
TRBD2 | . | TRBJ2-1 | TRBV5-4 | TGTGCCAGCAGCTTGGTTGTTAGCGGGAGGTCCTTCTACAATGAGCAGTTCTTC | CASSLVVSGRSFYNEQFF
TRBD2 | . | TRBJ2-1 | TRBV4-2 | TGTGCCAGCAGCCGAGAAGCGCGTGGTTCAGCGGGGGGGCTCTACAATGAGCAGTTCTTC | CASSREARGSAGGLYNEQFF
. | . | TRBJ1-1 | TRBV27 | TGTGCCAGCAGTTTGGTGGCGGGCACTGAAGCTTTCTTT | CASSLVAGTEAFF
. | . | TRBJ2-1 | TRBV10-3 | TGTGCCATCGCTCAGGGTTCCTACAATGAGCAGTTCTTC | CAIAQGSYNEQFF
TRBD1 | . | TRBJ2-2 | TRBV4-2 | TGTGCCAGCAGCCAGGGTGGACAGGGGGGTGCTAACGGGGAGCTGTTTTTT | CASSQGGQGGANGELFF